This TCR beta chain was obtained from a study of CD8 T cells in Susac syndrome (dated by TCRdb to 2018 to 2020). For the wider study: Among the sequenced Susac syndrome patients, about 6 had clinically active disease and fewer than ten were in clinical remission. At blood withdrawal, Susac syndrome patients were either therapy-naive, taking corticosteroids (in some cases with IVIg as well), or taking IVIg alone. The study used repertoire sequencing to test whether antigen drove CD8+ T cell activation and differentiation in Susac syndrome. CD8+ T cell repertoire clonality was compared between some 12 healthy donors, some 14 Susac syndrome patients and roughly 15 multiple sclerosis patients.

In regard to this clonotype: Its antigen remains unidentified. No base quality values were provided; no much bigger clone lies one nucleotide off.

General study outcomes and caveats: Some 15 and five Susac-specific public clones were found in the total CD8+ and CD8+ TEMRA repertoires, respectively. Clonal expansion was seen in Susac syndrome CD8+ repertoires, peaking in CD8+ TEMRA cells and being greater in clinically active patients than in remitting ones. The TCR sequencing and HLA analysis was acknowledged to have included a relatively small number of individuals.

Peripheral blood CD8+ and CD4+ T cells from healthy donors, Susac syndrome patients and multiple sclerosis patients were profiled by high-throughput TCR beta sequencing. Recently defined diagnostic criteria for definite or probable disease were met by the Susac syndrome patients. Bulk CD8+ and CD4+ T cells were purified by magnetic negative isolation, while CD8+ TEMRA cells were enriched using FACS. Blood was collected in EDTA tubes and processed within 24 hours, with PBMCs isolated through density gradient centrifugation. PBMCs intended for TCR sequencing were frozen in liquid nitrogen and were later thawed in a 37 degrees C water bath. Purity of sorted or isolated CD4+, CD8+ and CD8+ TEMRA cells was at least 90%. RNA was extracted with the RNeasy kit and about 0.5 to 1 ug was reverse transcribed using random hexamers. TCR beta CDR3 regions were amplified with the immunoSEQ multiplex PCR assay covering 54 Vbeta and 13 Jbeta segments. PCR amplification bias was corrected by using a synthetic template baseline for primer optimization and computational correction. Processing in the source paper ran as follows. Reads were assigned to V, D and J genes according to IMGT and analyzed in immunoSEQ Analyzer, with only productive sequences retained. To calculate clonality, Shannon entropy was normalized by log2 of the number of productive unique sequences and then subtracted from one. Public and private clones were assessed among the 100 most prevalent clones of each patient and control. Clones were defined as Susac-specific if absent from the healthy and MS cohorts, from 1052 published viral clones and from other ImmuneACCESS disease sequences. TCRdb reprocessing: public reads trimmed at Q25 with fastp, clones called with MiXCR, in-frame beta chains kept. Rows matching on CDR3 protein sequence are summarized as one entry with the most common DNA and genes. TCRdb's processing, not the authors' own work, is the source of the V and J calls. The sample contains around 90,000 distinct CDR3 sequences, about 95% of them found a single time. The ten top clones hold roughly 0.62% of the sample.

The sample taken for sequencing was CD8+ T cells from PBMCs. This TCR derives from a human donor with Susac syndrome.

This receptor has the CDR3 CSVEDWGLAGGDYNEQFF. The bases read TGCAGCGTTGAAGATTGGGGACTAGCGGGGGGGGATTACAATGAGCAGTTCTTC. The V and J segments used are TRBV29-1 and TRBJ2-1, and 16 junction bases match TRBD2. V is trimmed back by 0 bases and J by 4 bases, and the junction contains 6 bases that no gene match accounts for. Its CDR3 holds 18 amino acids, cysteine through phenylalanine. Just CDR3 DNA is preserved here, 54 bases in frame from base 1. The CDR1 and CDR2 encoded by the germline V gene are SQVTM and ANQGSEA.